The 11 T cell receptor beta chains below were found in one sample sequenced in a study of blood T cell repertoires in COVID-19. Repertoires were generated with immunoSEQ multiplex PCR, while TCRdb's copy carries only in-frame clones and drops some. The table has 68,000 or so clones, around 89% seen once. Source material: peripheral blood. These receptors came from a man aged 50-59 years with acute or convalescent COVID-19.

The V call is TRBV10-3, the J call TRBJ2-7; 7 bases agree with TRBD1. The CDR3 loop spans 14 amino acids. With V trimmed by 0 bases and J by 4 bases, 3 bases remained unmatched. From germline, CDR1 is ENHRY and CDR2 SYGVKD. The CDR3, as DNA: TGTGCCATCAGTGAGTCGGGCAGGGGGTACGAGCAGTACTTC. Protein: CAISESGRGYEQYF.

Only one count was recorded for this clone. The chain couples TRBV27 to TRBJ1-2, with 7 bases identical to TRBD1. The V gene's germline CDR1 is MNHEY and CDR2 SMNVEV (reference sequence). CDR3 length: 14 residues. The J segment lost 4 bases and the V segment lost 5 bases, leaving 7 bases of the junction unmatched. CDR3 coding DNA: TGTGCCAGCAGTGGGAGGACAGGTGGCTATGGCTACACCTTC. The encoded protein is CASSGRTGGYGYTF.

The DNA of the CDR3 is TGTGCCAGCAGTGAGGCGAGGGGGCTTCGGGATCAGCCCCAGCATTTT. It specifies CASSEARGLRDQPQHF. The gene calls are TRBV6-1 and TRBJ1-5; TRBD1 matches at 7 bases. J was trimmed by 5 bases and V by 3 bases; bases with no gene match: 10. The CDR3 extends over 16 amino acids. CDR1 is MNHNS and CDR2 is SASEGT in the germline V gene.

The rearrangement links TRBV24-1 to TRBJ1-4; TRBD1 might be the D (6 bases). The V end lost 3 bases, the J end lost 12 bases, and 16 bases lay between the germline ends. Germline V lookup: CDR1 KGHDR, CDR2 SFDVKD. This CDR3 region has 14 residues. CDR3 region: CATSDGQGTRELFF. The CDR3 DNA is TGTGCCACCAGTGATGGTCAGGGGACGAGAGAACTGTTTTTT.

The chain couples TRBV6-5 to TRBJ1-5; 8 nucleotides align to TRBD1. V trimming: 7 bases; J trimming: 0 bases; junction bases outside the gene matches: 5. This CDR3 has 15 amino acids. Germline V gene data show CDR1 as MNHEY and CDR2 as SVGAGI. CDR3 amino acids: CASTLDRDSNQPQHF. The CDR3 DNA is TGTGCCAGCACCTTGGACAGGGATAGCAATCAGCCCCAGCATTTT.

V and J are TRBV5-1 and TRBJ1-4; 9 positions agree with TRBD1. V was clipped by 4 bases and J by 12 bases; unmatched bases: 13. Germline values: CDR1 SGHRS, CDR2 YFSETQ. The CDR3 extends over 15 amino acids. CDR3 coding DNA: TGCGCCAGCAGCCCGGGTCCCGGGACAGGGAGGGAACTGTTTTTT. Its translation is CASSPGPGTGRELFF.

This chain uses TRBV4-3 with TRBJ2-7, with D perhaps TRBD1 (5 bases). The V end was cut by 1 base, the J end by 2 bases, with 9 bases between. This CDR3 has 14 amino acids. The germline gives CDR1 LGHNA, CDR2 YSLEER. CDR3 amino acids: CASSQGRGAYEQYF. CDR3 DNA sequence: TGCGCCAGCAGCCAAGGAAGGGGCGCCTACGAGCAGTACTTC.

The CDR3 sequence is CASSLRRESRDEQFF. The CDR3 DNA reads as TGTGCCAGCAGCTTACGGCGGGAGAGTAGGGATGAGCAGTTCTTC. The chain recombines TRBV7-9 with TRBJ2-1; 7 bases align to TRBD2. V shed 2 bases and J 8 bases; nucleotides not matched to a gene: 9. In germline, CDR1 is SEHNR, CDR2 FQNEAQ (reference sequence). CDR3 length: 15 residues.

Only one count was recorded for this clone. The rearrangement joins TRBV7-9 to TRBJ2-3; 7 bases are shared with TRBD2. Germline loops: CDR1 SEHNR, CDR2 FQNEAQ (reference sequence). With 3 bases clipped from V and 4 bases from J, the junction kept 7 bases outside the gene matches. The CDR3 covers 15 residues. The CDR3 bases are TGTGCCAGCAGCTTCAGCGGGACTGGTGCAGATACGCAGTATTTT. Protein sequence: CASSFSGTGADTQYF. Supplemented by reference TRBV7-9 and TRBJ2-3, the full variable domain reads DTGVSQNPRHKITKRGQNVTFRCDPISEHNRLYWYRQTLGQGPEFLTYFQNEAQLEKSRLLSDRFSAERPKGSFSTLEIQRTEQGDSAMYLCASSFSGTGADTQYFGPGTRLTVL.

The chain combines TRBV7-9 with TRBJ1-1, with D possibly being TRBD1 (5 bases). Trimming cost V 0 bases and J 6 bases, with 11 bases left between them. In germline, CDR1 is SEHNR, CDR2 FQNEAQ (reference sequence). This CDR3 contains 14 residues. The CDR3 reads CASSLAVGGSEAFF. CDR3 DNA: TGTGCCAGCAGCTTAGCCGTGGGGGGGTCTGAAGCTTTCTTT. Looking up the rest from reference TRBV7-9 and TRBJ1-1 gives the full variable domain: DTGVSQNPRHKITKRGQNVTFRCDPISEHNRLYWYRQTLGQGPEFLTYFQNEAQLEKSRLLSDRFSAERPKGSFSTLEIQRTEQGDSAMYLCASSLAVGGSEAFFGQGTRLTVV.

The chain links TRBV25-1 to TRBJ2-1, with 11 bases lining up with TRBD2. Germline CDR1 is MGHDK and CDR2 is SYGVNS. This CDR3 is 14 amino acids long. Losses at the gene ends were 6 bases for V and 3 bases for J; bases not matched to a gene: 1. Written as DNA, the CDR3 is TGTGCCAGCAGGGGGACTAGCGGCTACAATGAGCAGTTCTTC. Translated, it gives CASRGTSGYNEQFF.